The TCR beta chain described here comes from a study of brain T cells in children with intractable seizures. Study-level findings and limits: Clones missing pre-surgery may reflect undersampling of that blood sample.

This clone was recorded only once. Its antigen remains unidentified. Time point of the sample: blood from clinic visit 5 months post-surgery; TSC patient then seizure free. At least one anti-epileptic drug was given before surgery. Measured with immunoSEQ multiplex PCR; TCRdb has only the in-frame clones, and not every one. Of about 340,000 clones listed, roughly 93% are singletons. The CDR3 is 15 residues long. Germline CDR1 and CDR2: KGHDR and SFDVKD. The ends were cut back, 5 bases at V and 9 bases at J, with 19 bases in the middle. Sequenced material: peripheral blood, taken roughly 5 months after surgery. The rearrangement links TRBV24-1 to TRBJ2-1; a possible D gene is TRBD1 (6 bases). The clonotype originates from a boy less than two years old with tuberous sclerosis and intractable seizures. CDR3 residues: CATSGSDRLSGEQFF. The DNA of the CDR3 is TGTGCCACCAGTGGTAGTGACAGGTTGAGTGGTGAGCAGTTCTTC.